A selection of T cell receptor beta chains follows, all from one sample in a study of blood T cell repertoires in COVID-19. Assay: immunoSEQ multiplex PCR; the TCRdb copy retains only in-frame clones and omits some. Of about 140,000 clones in the sample, around four fifths are singletons; the top ten hold about 5%. Sequenced: PBMCs or T cells enriched from blood (not recorded which). These TCRs come from a man in his sixties or seventies who had been exposed to COVID-19. CDR3s include the opening cysteine and the closing phenylalanine or tryptophan.

>TRBJ2-3|TRBV18
CASSPQASGSADTQYF
>TRBJ2-1|TRBV16
CASSQMEEGEQFF
>TRBJ2-5|TRBV5-1
CASSLNGETQYF
>TRBJ2-7|TRBV7-9
CASRSTGYLPEQYF
>TRBJ2-7|TRBV12-3/TRBV12-4
CASTRPGSHEQYF
>TRBJ1-6|TRBV5-1
CASSPLGGQRLSSPLHF
>TRBJ1-2|TRBV5-1
CASSPGQGNYGYTF
>TRBJ1-1|TRBV29-1
CSSLAGTEAFF
>TRBJ1-1|TRBV9
CASSVSTSMAQPEAFF
>TRBJ1-6|TRBV6-5
CASSYGQGYNSPLHF
>TRBJ1-2|TRBV5-1
CASSLLGGSGYTF